The rows below give T cell receptor beta chains drawn from one sample of a study of shared clonotypes between healthy human individuals. Assay used: immunoSEQ multiplex PCR; TCRdb lists only in-frame clones, some missing. The sample gives around 480,000 clones, 75% to 80% of which show up once; under 15% is in the top ten. The sequenced sample was PBMCs. These receptors all stem from a woman aged 40 to 49 in good health. Some clones in this sample may be carry-over from other donors' samples. Both conserved end residues are part of each CDR3. The D gene is left open where the match is weak. For some rows the clone size is stated as once, few or many, or as a class when expanded; others skip it.

J gene | clone size | V gene | D gene | CDR3 protein | CDR3 DNA
TRBJ2-1 | NA | TRBV10-2 | TRBD2 | CASHLREGLYNEQFF | TGCGCCTCCCACCTCCGGGAGGGCCTCTACAATGAGCAGTTCTTC
TRBJ2-2 | NA | TRBV5-4 | NA | CASNDGRANTGELFF | TGTGCCAGCAACGATGGCAGGGCCAACACCGGGGAGCTGTTTTTT
TRBJ1-5 | NA | TRBV18 | TRBD1 | CASSRQGNNQPQHF | TGTGCCAGCTCACGACAGGGGAACAATCAGCCCCAGCATTTT
TRBJ2-7 | many | TRBV7-8 | TRBD2 | CASSLPTSGLLFEQYF | TGTGCCAGCAGCTTGCCGACTAGCGGGCTACTTTTCGAGCAGTACTTC
TRBJ2-2 | NA | TRBV2 | TRBD2 | CASSEAGTSIAGELFF | TGTGCCAGCAGTGAAGCGGGGACTAGCATAGCCGGGGAGCTGTTTTTT
TRBJ2-3 | NA | TRBV11-3 | NA | CASSLEGRGTDTQYF | TGTGCCAGCAGCTTAGAAGGCAGGGGCACAGATACGCAGTATTTT
TRBJ2-5 | NA | TRBV19 | TRBD2 | CASSKLAGLQETRYF | TGTGCCAGTAGTAAACTAGCGGGACTTCAAGAGACCCGGTACTTC
TRBJ2-1 | many | TRBV5-1 | TRBD2 | CASSPGLAGVGYNEQFF | TGCGCCAGCAGCCCTGGACTAGCGGGAGTAGGGTACAATGAGCAGTTCTTC
TRBJ1-1 | NA | TRBV7-6 | NA | CASSPWGYPNTEAFF | TGTGCCAGCAGCCCCTGGGGGTACCCGAACACTGAAGCTTTCTTT
TRBJ2-5 | NA | TRBV7-2 | NA | CASSLNPTQETQYF | TGTGCCAGCAGCTTAAACCCGACACAAGAGACCCAGTACTTC
TRBJ1-1 | few | TRBV7-3 | NA | CASSLTAYGTEAFF | TGTGCCAGCAGCTTAACCGCTTATGGCACTGAAGCTTTCTTT
TRBJ1-1 | NA | TRBV5-1 | NA | CASLITPNTEAFF | TGCGCCAGCCTGATAACACCGAACACTGAAGCTTTCTTT
TRBJ2-7 | NA | TRBV18 | TRBD1 | CASSPGQGASPTEQYF | TGTGCCAGCTCACCAGGTCAGGGGGCATCACCTACAGAGCAGTACTTC
TRBJ1-5 | NA | TRBV28 | TRBD1 | CAGKTTGDGQPQHF | TGTGCCGGCAAAACAACAGGGGACGGTCAGCCCCAGCATTTT
TRBJ1-4 | NA | TRBV4-3 | TRBD1 | CASSQGGTGYGEKLFF | TGCGCCAGCAGCCAAGGCGGGACAGGGTACGGTGAAAAACTGTTTTTT
TRBJ2-4 | NA | TRBV11-2 | TRBD1 | CASSPNRGRGGIQYF | TGTGCCAGCAGCCCGAACAGGGGCCGAGGCGGCATTCAGTACTTC
TRBJ2-1 | NA | TRBV6-5 | NA | CASSSPGRGWNEQFF | TGTGCCAGCAGTTCTCCGGGCAGGGGTTGGAATGAGCAGTTCTTC
TRBJ2-3 | NA | TRBV7-2 | TRBD2 | CASSLSASGGESDTQYF | TGTGCCAGCAGCTTGAGTGCGTCGGGAGGAGAGTCAGATACGCAGTATTTT
TRBJ2-1 | NA | TRBV9 | TRBD1 | CASSVGQSLYNEQFF | TGTGCCAGCAGCGTGGGACAGAGTCTATACAATGAGCAGTTCTTC
TRBJ2-1 | NA | TRBV28 | NA | CASSPALGTNEQFF | TGTGCCAGCAGTCCCGCACTGGGGACAAATGAGCAGTTCTTC
TRBJ2-7 | NA | TRBV2 | TRBD1 | CASRNRGQTVYEQYF | TGTGCCAGCAGAAACAGGGGCCAAACCGTCTACGAGCAGTACTTC
TRBJ2-2 | many | TRBV7-8 | TRBD2 | CASSPRLAGTGELFF | TGTGCCAGCAGCCCCCGACTAGCGGGAACCGGGGAGCTGTTTTTT
TRBJ2-5 | NA | TRBV18 | NA | CASSPGGVETQYF | TGTGCCAGCTCGCCTGGCGGCGTGGAGACCCAGTACTTC
TRBJ2-3 | NA | TRBV7-3 | NA | CASSLAGVDTQYF | TGTGCCAGCAGCTTAGCCGGGGTAGATACGCAGTATTTT
TRBJ1-4 | NA | TRBV2 | NA | CASTARVGEKLFF | TGTGCCAGCACTGCTAGGGTGGGAGAAAAACTGTTTTTT
TRBJ1-5 | NA | TRBV2 | TRBD1 | CASSEWSGTAGNQPQHF | TGTGCCAGCAGTGAGTGGTCCGGGACAGCTGGCAATCAGCCCCAGCATTTT
TRBJ2-3 | NA | TRBV27 | TRBD2 | CASSPTSGRRTQYF | TGTGCCAGCAGTCCGACTAGCGGGAGGCGGACGCAGTATTTT
TRBJ2-7 | NA | TRBV18 | TRBD1 | CASSAPGQGAYEQYF | TGTGCCAGCTCTGCCCCGGGACAGGGGGCATACGAGCAGTACTTC